The text below deals with one TCR beta chain. The sample comes from a study of cytomegalovirus exposure and HLA in healthy donors. The PCR made use of 60 Vbeta and 13 Jbeta primers. Original methodology: Later, an analysis found 75 million to 100 million unique TCR beta chains, and 8.5 million to 12 million of these were shared. The protocol was immunoSEQ multiplex PCR, while the TCRdb copy is restricted to in-frame clones and leaves out a portion. V and J calls and clone size follow that table, whereas D and trimming were derived from the DNA. The data contain about 160,000 clones, around 75% of them singletons. Germline V lookup: CDR1 MNHEY, CDR2 SVGAGI. V was shortened by 6 bases and J by 11 bases, with 17 bases between the two germline ends. This CDR3 has 13 amino acids.

The receptor was isolated from a female donor in good health and CMV-seronegative. Sequencing used PBMCs. V and J are TRBV6-5 and TRBJ1-5; D perhaps matches TRBD1 (6 bases). CDR3 loop: CASSADRISTQHF. DNA of the CDR3: TGTGCCAGCAGCGCCGACAGGATAAGCACCCAGCATTTT.